This T cell receptor (beta chain) came from a study of blood T cells in healthy people across ages (dated by TCRdb to between 2014 and 2017). As for the study more broadly: In model experiments, template switching captured about one uniquely barcoded TCR beta cDNA molecule for every two T cells. To avoid experimental bias, donors of different ages were distributed randomly across sequencing lanes. Age-related changes in TCR beta repertoire diversity were measured in the study by deep sequencing normalized with unique cDNA molecular identifiers. For two donors (one aged 18 to 30 and one aged 80 or older), the study analyzed two additional independent replicas of 1 million unique cDNA reads from the same blood draw. The donors were divided into four age groups: young (average around 16 years), middle-aged (about 41), aged (about 60) and long-lived (82). The paper's findings and limits, for the study overall: Compared with the aged group, more naive CD4+ T cells, fewer expanded clones and increased TCR diversity were shown by the long-lived group, suggesting age selection. Estimates of total diversity based on one million sequenced T cells were regarded as lower bounds and as underestimates. Observed TCR beta diversity correlated strongly with the percentage of naive T cells measured by flow cytometry. Observed TCR beta diversity per million T cells fell roughly linearly with age, and a significant reduction was already apparent by age around 40. The CMV infection status of donors was not known, potentially confounding age-related changes in expanded clonotypes. Because profiling used bulk unsorted PBMCs, naive and antigen-experienced compartments could not be compared conclusively.

The library relied on 5' RACE. The run used an Illumina HiSeq 2500. A second about 7 to 12 cycle PCR used a sample-barcoded 5' primer and a J-beta primer mix. A unique molecular identifier was introduced onto each TCR beta cDNA molecule by a template-switch 5' adaptor carrying 12 random nucleotides. At least 2.5 million CDR3-containing paired-end reads were obtained from each sample. All of the RNA was converted into first-strand cDNA using the Mint cDNA synthesis kit, with a TRBC-specific oligonucleotide serving as the primer. Following uracil-DNA glycosylase treatment, a first 18-cycle PCR with universal primers M1SS and BC2_uni_R was performed on all cDNA. The authors' analysis ran thus. Each sample was normalized by randomly selecting 1 million high-quality reads, each carrying a distinct molecular identifier. Reads with shared molecular identifiers were discarded instead of being binned into consensus sequences. MiTCR, set to a Q25 quality threshold and the strictest error-elimination algorithm, was used for CDR3 identification, clonotype clustering and error correction. A nonparametric unseen species model using Euler transformation provided a lower-bound estimate of total TCR beta diversity. Starting from the raw public reads, TCRdb applied fastp trimming at Q25, assembled clones with MiXCR and retained in-frame beta chains. Identical CDR3 proteins give one entry, which carries the most common genes and DNA. TCRdb's processing, not the authors' own work, is the source of the V and J calls. In all, the sample holds hundreds of thousands of distinct CDR3 sequences, and around 50% of those were seen once. The biggest ten clones account for less than 15% of the sample.

The donors were roughly 40 Caucasian individuals from Russia, aged roughly 6 to 100 years, who were systemically healthy. About 9.6 milliliters of peripheral blood were collected from each donor into EDTA-treated Vacutainer tubes. Ficoll-Paque density-gradient centrifugation was used to isolate PBMCs, with at least 6.5 million per sample. Trizol reagent was used to extract total RNA from PBMCs, with at least 5.5 micrograms per sample. The percentages of naive CD45RAhigh/CD27high T cells were determined by flow cytometry on a PBMC aliquot from every donor. This clonotype appeared many times. This clone's antigen is unknown. No base quality values were provided; no much bigger clone lies one nucleotide off. Trimming takes 0 bases from V and 3 bases from J, and the germline ends sit 12 bases apart. The CDR3 contains 15 residues, cysteine and phenylalanine counted. The retained sequence is limited to the CDR3, 45 bases, with the frame set at the first base. The germline V gene provides CDR1 SGDLS and CDR2 YYNGEE.

The chain is encoded by TRBV9 joined to TRBJ2-5; the best D guess is TRBD1, with 5 bases matching. Specimen: blood. The receptor's source is a woman of 80 years or more in good health. The CDR3 sequence is CASSVVWAGKETQYF. The nucleotides read TGTGCCAGCAGCGTAGTTTGGGCAGGGAAAGAGACCCAGTACTTC. The full variable domain, with segments outside the CDR3 supplied by the reference TRBV9 and TRBJ2-5 proteins, appears as DSGVTQTPKHLITATGQRVTLRCSPRSGDLSVYWYQQSLDQGLQFLIQYYNGEERAKGNILERFSAQQFPDLHSELNLSSLELGDSALYFCASSVVWAGKETQYFGPGTRLLVL.